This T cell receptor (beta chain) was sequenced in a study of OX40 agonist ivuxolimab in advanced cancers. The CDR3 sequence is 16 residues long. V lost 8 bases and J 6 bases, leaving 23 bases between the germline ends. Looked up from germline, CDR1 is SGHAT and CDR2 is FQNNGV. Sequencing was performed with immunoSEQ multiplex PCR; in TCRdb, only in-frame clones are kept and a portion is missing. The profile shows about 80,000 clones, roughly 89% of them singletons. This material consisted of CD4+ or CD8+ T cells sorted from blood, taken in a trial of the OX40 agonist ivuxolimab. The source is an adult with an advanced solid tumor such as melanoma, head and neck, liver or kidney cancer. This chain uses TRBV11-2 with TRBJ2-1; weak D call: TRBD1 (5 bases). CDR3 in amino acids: CASSNRRLAHPNEQFF. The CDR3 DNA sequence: TGTGCCAGCTCGAACAGGCGGTTAGCCCACCCCAATGAGCAGTTCTTC.